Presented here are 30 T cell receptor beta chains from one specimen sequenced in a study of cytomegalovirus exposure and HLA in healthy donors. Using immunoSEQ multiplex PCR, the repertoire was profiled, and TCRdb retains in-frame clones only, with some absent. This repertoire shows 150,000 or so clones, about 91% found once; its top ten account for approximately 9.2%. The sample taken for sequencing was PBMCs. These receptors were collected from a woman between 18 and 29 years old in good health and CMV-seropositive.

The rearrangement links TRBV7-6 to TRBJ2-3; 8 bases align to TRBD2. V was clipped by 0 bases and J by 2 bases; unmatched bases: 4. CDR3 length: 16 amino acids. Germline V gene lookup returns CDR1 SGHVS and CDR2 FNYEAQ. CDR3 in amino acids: CASSLAPGGTTDTQYF. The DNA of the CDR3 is TGTGCCAGCAGCTTAGCCCCGGGGGGGACCACAGATACGCAGTATTTT.

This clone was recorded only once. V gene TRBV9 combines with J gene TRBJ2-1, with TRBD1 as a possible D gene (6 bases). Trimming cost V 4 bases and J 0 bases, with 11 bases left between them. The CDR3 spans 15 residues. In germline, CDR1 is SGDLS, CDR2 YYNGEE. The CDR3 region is CASSPTGSSYNEQFF. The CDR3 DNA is TGTGCCAGCAGCCCCACAGGGAGCTCCTACAATGAGCAGTTCTTC.

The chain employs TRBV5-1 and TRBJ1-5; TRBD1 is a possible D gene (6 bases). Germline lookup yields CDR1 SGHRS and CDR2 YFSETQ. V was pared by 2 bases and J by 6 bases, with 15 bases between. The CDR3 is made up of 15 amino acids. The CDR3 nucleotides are TGCGCCAGCAGCTTAGGCAGGGGAGACGGTCAGCCCCAGCATTTT. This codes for CASSLGRGDGQPQHF.

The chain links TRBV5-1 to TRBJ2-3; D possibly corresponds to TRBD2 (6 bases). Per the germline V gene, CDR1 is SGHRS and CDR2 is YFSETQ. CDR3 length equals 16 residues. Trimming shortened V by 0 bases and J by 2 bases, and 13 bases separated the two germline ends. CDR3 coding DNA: TGCGCCAGCAGCTTGGCTGGAGGGGTGAACACAGATACGCAGTATTTT. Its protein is CASSLAGGVNTDTQYF.

This CDR3 is CVRSRTTGKETQYF. CDR3 bases: TGTGTCAGAAGCCGAACGACGGGAAAAGAGACCCAGTACTTC. J is TRBJ2-5 and V is TRBV7-5; the DNA was not used to check the table's D call, TRBD2. TRBV7-5 represents a pseudogene. The CDR3 contains 14 residues.

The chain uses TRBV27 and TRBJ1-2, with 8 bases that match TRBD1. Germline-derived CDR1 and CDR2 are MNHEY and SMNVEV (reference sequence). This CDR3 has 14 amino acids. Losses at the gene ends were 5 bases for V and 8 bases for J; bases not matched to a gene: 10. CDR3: CASSQTGAWGGYTF. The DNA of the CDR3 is TGTGCCAGCAGTCAGACAGGGGCGTGGGGAGGCTACACCTTC.

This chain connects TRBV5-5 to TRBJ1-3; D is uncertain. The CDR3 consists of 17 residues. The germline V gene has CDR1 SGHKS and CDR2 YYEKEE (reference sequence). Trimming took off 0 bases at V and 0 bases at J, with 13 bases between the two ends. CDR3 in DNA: TGTGCCAGCAGCTTGGAGGGAGATACCCTCTCTGGAAACACCATATATTTT. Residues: CASSLEGDTLSGNTIYF.

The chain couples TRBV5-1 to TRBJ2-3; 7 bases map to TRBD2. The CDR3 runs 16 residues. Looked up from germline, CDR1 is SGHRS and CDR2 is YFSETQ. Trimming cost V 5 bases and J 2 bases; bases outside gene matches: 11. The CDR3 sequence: CASRLRSGATTDTQYF. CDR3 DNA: TGCGCCAGCAGGTTGCGGAGCGGGGCTACCACAGATACGCAGTATTTT.

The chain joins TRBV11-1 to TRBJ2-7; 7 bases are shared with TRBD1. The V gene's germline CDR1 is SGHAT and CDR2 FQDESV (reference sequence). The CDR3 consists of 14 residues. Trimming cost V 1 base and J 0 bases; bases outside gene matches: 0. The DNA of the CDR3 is TGTGCCAGCAGCTTAGGGACAGGCTCCTACGAGCAGTACTTC. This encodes CASSLGTGSYEQYF.

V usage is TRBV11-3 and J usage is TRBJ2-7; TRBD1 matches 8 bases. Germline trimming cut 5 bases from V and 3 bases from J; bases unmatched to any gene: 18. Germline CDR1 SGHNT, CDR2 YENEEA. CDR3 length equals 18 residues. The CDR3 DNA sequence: TGTGCCAGCAGCCGGGGGACAGGCTCCAACGGGGCCCTCTACGAGCAGTACTTC. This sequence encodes CASSRGTGSNGALYEQYF.

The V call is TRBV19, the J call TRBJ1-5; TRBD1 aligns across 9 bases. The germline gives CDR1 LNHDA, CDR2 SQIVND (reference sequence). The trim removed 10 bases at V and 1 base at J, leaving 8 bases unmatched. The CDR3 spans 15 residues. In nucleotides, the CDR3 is TGTGCCACCACCCTGGACAGGGGCAGCAATCAGCCCCAGCATTTT. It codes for CATTLDRGSNQPQHF. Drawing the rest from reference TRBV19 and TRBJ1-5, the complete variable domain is DGGITQSPKYLFRKEGQNVTLSCEQNLNHDAMYWYRQDPGQGLRLIYYSQIVNDFQKGDIAEGYSVSREKKESFPLTVTSAQKNPTAFYLCATTLDRGSNQPQHFGDGTRLSIL.

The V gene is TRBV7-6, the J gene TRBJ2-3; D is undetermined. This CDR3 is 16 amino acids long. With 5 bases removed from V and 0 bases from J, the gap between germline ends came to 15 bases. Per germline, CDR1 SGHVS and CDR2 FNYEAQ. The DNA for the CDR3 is TGTGCCAGCAGCCTAAGTCTTCGAGGCAGCACAGATACGCAGTATTTT. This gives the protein CASSLSLRGSTDTQYF.

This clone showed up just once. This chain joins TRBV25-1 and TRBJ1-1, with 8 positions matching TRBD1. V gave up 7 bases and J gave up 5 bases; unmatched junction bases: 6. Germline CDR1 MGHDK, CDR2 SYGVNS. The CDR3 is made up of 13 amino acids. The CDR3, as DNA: TGTGCCAGCACCGACAGGGGACCGACTGAAGCTTTCTTT. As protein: CASTDRGPTEAFF.

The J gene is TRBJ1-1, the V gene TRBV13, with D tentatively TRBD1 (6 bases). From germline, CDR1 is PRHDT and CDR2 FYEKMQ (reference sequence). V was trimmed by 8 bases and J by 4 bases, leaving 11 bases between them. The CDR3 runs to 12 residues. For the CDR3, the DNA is TGTGCCAGCTCGGGAGGGGGCACTGAAGCTTTCTTT. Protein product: CASSGGGTEAFF. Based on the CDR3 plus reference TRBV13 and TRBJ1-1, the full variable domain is AAGVIQSPRHLIKEKRETATLKCYPIPRHDTVYWYQQGPGQDPQFLISFYEKMQSDKGSIPDRFSAQQFSDYHSELNMSSLELGDSALYFCASSGGGTEAFFGQGTRLTVV.

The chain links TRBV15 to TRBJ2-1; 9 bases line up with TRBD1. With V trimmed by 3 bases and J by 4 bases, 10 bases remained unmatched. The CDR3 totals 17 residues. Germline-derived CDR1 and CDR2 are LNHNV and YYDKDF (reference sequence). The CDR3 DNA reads TGTGCCACCAGCAGTCCCTCTGGGACAGGGTGGTACAATGAGCAGTTCTTC. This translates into CATSSPSGTGWYNEQFF.

The CDR3 coding sequence is TGTGCCAGCAGCATGACTGTGTCTGGGGCCAACGTCCTGACTTTC. It translates to CASSMTVSGANVLTF. The chain recombines TRBV11-2 with TRBJ2-6; D gene unclear. CDR3 length: 15 residues. The V gene's germline CDR1 is SGHAT and CDR2 FQNNGV. The ends were cut back, 5 bases at V and 1 base at J, with 9 bases in the middle.

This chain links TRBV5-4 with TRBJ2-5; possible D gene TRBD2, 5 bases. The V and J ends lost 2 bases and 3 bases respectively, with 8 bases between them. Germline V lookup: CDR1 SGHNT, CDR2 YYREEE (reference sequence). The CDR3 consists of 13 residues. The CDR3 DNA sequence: TGTGCCAGCAGCTTTCGGGGAGAAGAGACCCAGTACTTC. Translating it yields CASSFRGEETQYF. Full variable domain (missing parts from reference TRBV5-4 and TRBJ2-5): ETGVTQSPTHLIKTRGQQVTLRCSSQSGHNTVSWYQQALGQGPQFIFQYYREEENGRGNFPPRFSGLQFPNYSSELNVNALELDDSALYLCASSFRGEETQYFGPGTRLLVL.

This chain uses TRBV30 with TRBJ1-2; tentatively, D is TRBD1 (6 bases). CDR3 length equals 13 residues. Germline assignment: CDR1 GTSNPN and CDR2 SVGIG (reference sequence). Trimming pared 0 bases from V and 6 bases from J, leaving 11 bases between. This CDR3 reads CAWSVLRGDGYTF. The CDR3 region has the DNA TGTGCCTGGAGTGTACTCAGGGGTGATGGCTACACCTTC.

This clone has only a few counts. Here the CDR3 DNA reads TGTGCCAGCAGCTTAGGGGGCCTAGCGGGGGTGGCCACAGATACGCAGTATTTT. Translating gives CASSLGGLAGVATDTQYF. The rearrangement links TRBV7-9 to TRBJ2-3; TRBD2 matches at 10 bases. CDR1 and CDR2 (germline): SEHNR, FQNEAQ (reference sequence). The CDR3 spans 18 residues. Trimming at V came to 1 base and at J to 2 bases, leaving 9 bases not matched to a gene.

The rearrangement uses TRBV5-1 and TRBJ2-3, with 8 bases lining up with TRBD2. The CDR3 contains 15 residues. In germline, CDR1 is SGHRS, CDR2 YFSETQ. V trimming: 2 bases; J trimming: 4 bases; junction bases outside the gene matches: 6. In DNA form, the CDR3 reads TGCGCCAGCAGCTTAGGCGGGGGGCCGCCAGATACGCAGTATTTT. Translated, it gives CASSLGGGPPDTQYF.

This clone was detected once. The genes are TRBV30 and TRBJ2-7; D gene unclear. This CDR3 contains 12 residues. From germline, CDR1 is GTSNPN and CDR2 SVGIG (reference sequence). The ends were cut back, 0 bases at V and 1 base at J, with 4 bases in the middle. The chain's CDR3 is CAWSVGSYEQYF. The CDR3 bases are TGTGCCTGGAGTGTCGGTTCCTACGAGCAGTACTTC.

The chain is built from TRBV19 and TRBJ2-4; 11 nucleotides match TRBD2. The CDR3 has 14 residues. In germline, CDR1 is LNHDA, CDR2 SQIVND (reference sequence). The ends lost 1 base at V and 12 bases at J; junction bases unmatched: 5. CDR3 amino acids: CASSIGQTSGDQYF. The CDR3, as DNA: TGTGCCAGTAGTATAGGCCAGACTAGCGGGGATCAGTACTTC.

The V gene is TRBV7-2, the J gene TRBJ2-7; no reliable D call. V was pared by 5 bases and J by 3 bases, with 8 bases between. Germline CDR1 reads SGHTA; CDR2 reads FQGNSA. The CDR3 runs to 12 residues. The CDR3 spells CASSQTGYEQYF. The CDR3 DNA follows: TGTGCCAGCAGCCAAACGGGCTACGAGCAGTACTTC.

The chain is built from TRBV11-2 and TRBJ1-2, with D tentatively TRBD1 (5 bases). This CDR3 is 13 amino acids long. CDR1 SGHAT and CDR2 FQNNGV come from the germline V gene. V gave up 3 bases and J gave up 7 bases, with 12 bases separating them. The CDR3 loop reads CASSFDDRGGYTF. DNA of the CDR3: TGTGCCAGCAGCTTTGACGACAGAGGTGGCTACACCTTC.

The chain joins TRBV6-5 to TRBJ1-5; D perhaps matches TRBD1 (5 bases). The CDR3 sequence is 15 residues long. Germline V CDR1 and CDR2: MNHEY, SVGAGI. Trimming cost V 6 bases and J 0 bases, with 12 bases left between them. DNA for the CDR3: TGTGCCAGCAGGCCACAGGATCATAGCAATCAGCCCCAGCATTTT. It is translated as CASRPQDHSNQPQHF.

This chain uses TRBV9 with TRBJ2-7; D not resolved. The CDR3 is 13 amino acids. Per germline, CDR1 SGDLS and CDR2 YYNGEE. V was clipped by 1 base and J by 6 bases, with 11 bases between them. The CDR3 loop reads CASSVSFSGEQYF. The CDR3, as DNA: TGTGCCAGCAGCGTATCCTTCTCGGGCGAGCAGTACTTC.

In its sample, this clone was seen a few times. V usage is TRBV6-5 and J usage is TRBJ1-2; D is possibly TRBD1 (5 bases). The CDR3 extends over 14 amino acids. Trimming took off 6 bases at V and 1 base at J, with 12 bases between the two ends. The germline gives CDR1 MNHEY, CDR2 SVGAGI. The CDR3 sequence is CASSPIGGNYGYTF. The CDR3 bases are TGTGCCAGCAGCCCCATCGGGGGTAACTATGGCTACACCTTC.

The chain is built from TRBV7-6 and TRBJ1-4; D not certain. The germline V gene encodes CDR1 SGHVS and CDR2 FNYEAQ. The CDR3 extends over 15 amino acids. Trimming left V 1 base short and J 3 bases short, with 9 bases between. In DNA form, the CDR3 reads TGTGCCAGCAGCTTAGTAGCGGCGGCTAATGAAAAACTGTTTTTT. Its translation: CASSLVAAANEKLFF. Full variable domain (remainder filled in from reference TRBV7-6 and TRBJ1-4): GAGVSQSPRYKVTKRGQDVALRCDPISGHVSLYWYRQALGQGPEFLTYFNYEAQQDKSGLPNDRFSAERPEGSISTLTIQRTEQRDSAMYRCASSLVAAANEKLFFGSGTQLSVL.

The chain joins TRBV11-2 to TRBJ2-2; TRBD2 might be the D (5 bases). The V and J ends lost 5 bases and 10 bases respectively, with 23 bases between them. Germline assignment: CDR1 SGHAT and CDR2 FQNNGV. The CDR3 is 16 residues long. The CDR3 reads CASSTWTDIGRVELFF. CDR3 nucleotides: TGTGCCAGCAGCACTTGGACTGATATAGGTCGGGTGGAGCTGTTTTTT.

The CDR3 protein is CAWSVLAGGHNEQFF. The CDR3 DNA sequence: TGTGCCTGGAGTGTATTAGCGGGGGGGCACAATGAGCAGTTCTTC. This rearrangement joins TRBV30 to TRBJ2-1; TRBD2 matches at 11 bases. The germline CDR1 and CDR2 sequences are GTSNPN and SVGIG (reference sequence). CDR3 length: 15 amino acids. The ends lost 0 bases at V and 5 bases at J; junction bases unmatched: 3.